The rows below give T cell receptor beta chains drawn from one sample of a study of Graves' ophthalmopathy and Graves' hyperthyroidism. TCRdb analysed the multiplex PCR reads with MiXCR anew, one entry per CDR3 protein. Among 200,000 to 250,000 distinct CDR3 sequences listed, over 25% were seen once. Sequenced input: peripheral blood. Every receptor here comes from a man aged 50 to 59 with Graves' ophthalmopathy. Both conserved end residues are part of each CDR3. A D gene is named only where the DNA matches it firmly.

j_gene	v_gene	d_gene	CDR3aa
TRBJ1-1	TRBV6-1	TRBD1	CASTLTGGTEAFF
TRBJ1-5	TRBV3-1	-	CASSQVGVDQPQHF
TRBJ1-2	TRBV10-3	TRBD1	CATRDRGRSNYGYTF
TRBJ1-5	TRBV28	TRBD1	CASRGQGGGNQPQHF
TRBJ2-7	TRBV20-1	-	CSAMTGYEQYF
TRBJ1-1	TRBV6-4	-	CASSSGRSGTEAFF
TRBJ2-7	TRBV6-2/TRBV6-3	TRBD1	CASSPGTVSEQYF
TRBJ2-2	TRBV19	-	CASSISNGPKGGELFF
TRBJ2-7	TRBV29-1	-	CSVDSGSYEQYF
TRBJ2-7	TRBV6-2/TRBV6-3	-	CASSSTGTGEQYF
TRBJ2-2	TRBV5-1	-	CASSPGPGGNTGELFF
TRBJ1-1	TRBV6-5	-	CASSSPNTEAFF
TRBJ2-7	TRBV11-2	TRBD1	CASSLDPGGAYEQYF
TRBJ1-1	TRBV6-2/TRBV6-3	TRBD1	CASCEAGGFMNTEAFF
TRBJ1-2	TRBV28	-	CASNPVGYYGYTF
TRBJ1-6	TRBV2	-	CASSREFNSPLHF
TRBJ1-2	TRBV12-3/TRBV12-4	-	CASSFLRYGYTF
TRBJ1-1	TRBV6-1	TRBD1	CASSPRVTGSSTEAFF
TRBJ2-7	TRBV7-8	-	CASGAPGEVHEQYF
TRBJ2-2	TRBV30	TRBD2	CASSGSEAGELFF
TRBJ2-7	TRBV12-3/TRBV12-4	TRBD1	CASSLGQTSDEQYF
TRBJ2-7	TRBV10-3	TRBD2	CAALWGGSRGYEQYF
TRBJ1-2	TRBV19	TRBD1	CASRHRGAGYGYTF
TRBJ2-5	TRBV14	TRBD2	CASSQPGLAQETQYF
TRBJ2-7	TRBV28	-	CASSLPSDQASYEQYF
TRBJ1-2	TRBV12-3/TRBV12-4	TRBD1	CASSLGQAVFTF
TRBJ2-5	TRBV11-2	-	CASSAIETQYF
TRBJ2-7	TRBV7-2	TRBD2	CASSHLGVAGGGEQYF
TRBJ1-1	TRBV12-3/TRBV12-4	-	CASSSQLPNTEAFF
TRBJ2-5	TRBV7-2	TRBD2	CASSFLSGRGDQYF
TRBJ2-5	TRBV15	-	CATSREDGGRETQYF
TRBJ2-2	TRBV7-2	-	CASSVSTGSTLGELFF
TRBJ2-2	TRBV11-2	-	CASSLIRELFF
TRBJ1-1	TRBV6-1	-	CASSDRDNAEAFF
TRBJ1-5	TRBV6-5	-	CASVWGLEQPQHF
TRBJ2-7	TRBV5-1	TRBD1	CASSLTGGWGSYEQYF
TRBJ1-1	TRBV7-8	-	CASSLGGWNTEAFF
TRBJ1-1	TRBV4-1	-	CASSQDPVGASTEAFF
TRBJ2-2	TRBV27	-	CASSHRSDELFF
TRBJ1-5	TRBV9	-	CASSRQDGSNQPQHF
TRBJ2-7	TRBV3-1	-	CASTWGGSSYEQYF
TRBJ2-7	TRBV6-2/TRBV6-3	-	CASSYGFYEQYF
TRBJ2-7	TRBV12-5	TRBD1	CASGQDRASSYEQYF
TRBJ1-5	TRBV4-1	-	CASSQGVEGQPQHF
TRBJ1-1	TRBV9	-	CASSVARGGEAFF
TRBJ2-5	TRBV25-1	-	CASSESGTTQYF
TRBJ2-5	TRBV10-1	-	CASSGGGTEETQYF
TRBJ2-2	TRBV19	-	CASSITQGLDGELFF
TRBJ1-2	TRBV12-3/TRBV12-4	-	CASPQGNYGYTF
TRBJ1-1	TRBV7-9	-	CASSLAAGWAFF
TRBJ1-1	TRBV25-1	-	CASSDFTGVNTEAFF
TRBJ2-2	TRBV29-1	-	CSVGQLNTGELFF
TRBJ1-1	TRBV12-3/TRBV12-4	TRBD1	CASSDPTGWNEAFF
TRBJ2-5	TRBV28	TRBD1	CASSPARTGQETQYF